The T cell receptor beta chain under discussion was sequenced for a study of blood T cell repertoires in COVID-19. Study information: Acute and convalescent COVID-19 samples came from the United States, Italy and Spain.

Original methodology: Amplifying reference gene primers gave estimates of nucleated cell counts. Repertoires were generated with immunoSEQ multiplex PCR, while TCRdb's copy carries only in-frame clones and drops some. The V and J calls and clone size are taken from that table; D and trimming were inferred from the DNA. The sample includes 300,000 or so clones, around nine tenths seen only once; the top ten take 2% to 3%. The CDR3 consists of 15 residues. With 0 bases removed from V and 5 bases from J, the gap between germline ends came to 9 bases. Per the germline V gene, CDR1 is SGHRS and CDR2 is YFSETQ. Participants' own reports of clinical history determined their cohort assignment. Cohort 3 recovery required two negative PCRs, clearance, or symptom resolution.

The TCR was taken from a man in his sixties who had recovered from COVID-19. This rearrangement joins TRBV5-1 to TRBJ1-6, with no clear D. Sequencing was done on a sample of PBMCs or T cells enriched from blood (not recorded which). CDR3 sequence (DNA): TGCGCCAGCAGCTTGGGTCCAGTCGATAATTCACCCCTCCACTTT. As protein: CASSLGPVDNSPLHF.